This entry is about one TCR beta chain. What it binds is unknown. The data were taken from a study of CD8 T cells in Susac syndrome. This CDR3 region has 17 residues. The germline gives CDR1 SGHTA, CDR2 FQGNSA. V lost 5 bases and J 9 bases, leaving 23 bases between the germline ends. High-throughput TCR beta sequencing covered peripheral CD8+ and CD4+ T cells. CD8+ and CD4+ T cells were negatively isolated; TEMRA cells were FACS-enriched. Points from the study as a whole: When the CD4+ T cell repertoires of patients with Susac syndrome were examined, they did not show any clonal expansion.

Random-hexamer reverse transcription was applied to roughly 0.5 to 1 ug RNA. One entry per CDR3 protein results from TCRdb running MiXCR on the immunoSEQ multiplex PCR reads. Of roughly 75,000 distinct CDR3 sequences detected, 93% appear once; the ten largest clones hold roughly 0.15%. The source material was CD4+ T cells from PBMCs. The clonotype originates from a human donor with Susac syndrome. The chain is built from TRBV7-2 and TRBJ1-6; tentative D call: TRBD1 (5 bases). CDR3 in DNA: TGTGCCAGCAGCCCGGGTGGCGGGGGGGGAATTCGTTCACCCCTCCACTTT. Translated: CASSPGGGGGIRSPLHF.